The subject of this entry is one TCR beta chain. The target antigen is unknown. The germline V gene encodes CDR1 SGHTA and CDR2 FQGNSA. CDR3 size: 13 residues. Between the trimmed V and J ends, which lost 6 bases and 3 bases, there was a span of 12 bases. Libraries were prepared by immunoSEQ multiplex PCR; TCRdb keeps only in-frame clonotypes and omits some of them. The sample holds around 63,000 clones, approximately 84% seen once. These data are taken from a study of lymphopenia after photon versus proton radiotherapy. Study conclusions and caveats: After the lymphocyte nadir, photon-treated repertoires showed oligoclonal expansion, especially of CD8+ Temra cells. Under photons, naive T cells and diversity fell while effector/memory populations rose.

This receptor was identified in a middle-aged man with gastric cancer. This sequence joins TRBV7-2 and TRBJ2-7, with D unclear. Sequencing was performed on peripheral blood, taken from a patient treated with photon-based radiotherapy. CDR3 nucleotide sequence: TGTGCCAGCAGTTTGCCAGACCGCTACGAGCAGTACTTC. This encodes CASSLPDRYEQYF.